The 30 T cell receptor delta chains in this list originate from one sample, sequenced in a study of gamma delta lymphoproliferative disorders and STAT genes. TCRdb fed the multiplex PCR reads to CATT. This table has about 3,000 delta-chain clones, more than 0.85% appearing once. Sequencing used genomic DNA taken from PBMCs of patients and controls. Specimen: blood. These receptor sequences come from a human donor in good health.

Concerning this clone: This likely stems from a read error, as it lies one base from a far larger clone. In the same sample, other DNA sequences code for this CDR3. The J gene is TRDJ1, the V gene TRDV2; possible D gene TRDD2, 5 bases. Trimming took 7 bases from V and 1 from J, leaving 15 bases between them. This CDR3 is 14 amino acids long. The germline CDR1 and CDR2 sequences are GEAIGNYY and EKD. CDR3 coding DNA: TGTGCCTGCTTCCCCCTTCAAGGCACCGATAAACTCATCTTT. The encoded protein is CACFPLQGTDKLIF.

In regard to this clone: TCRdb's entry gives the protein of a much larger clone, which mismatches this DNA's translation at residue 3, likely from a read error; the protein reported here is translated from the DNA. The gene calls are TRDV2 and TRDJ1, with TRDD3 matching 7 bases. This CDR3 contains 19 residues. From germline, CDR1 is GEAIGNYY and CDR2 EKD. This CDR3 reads CARDTVGGRTGERPNKLIF. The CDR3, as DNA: TGTGCCCGTGACACCGTGGGGGGACGTACTGGGGAGCGCCCTAATAAACTCATCTTT.

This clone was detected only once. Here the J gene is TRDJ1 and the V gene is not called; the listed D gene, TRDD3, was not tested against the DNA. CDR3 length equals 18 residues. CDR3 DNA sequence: TGTGCTCTTGGGGATGGTATCCACCCTCTTCCAAACACCGATAAACTCATCTTT. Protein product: CALGDGIHPLPNTDKLIF.

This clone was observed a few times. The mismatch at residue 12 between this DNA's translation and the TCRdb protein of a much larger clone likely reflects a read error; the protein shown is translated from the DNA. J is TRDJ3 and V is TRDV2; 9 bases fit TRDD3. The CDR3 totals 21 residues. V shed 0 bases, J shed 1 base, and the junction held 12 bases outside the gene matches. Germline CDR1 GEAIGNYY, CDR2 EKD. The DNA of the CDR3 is TGTGCCTGTGACACCGTCAGAGACTGGGGGACTGAATCCTGGGACACCCGACAGATGTTTTTC. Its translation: CACDTVRDWGTESWDTRQMFF.

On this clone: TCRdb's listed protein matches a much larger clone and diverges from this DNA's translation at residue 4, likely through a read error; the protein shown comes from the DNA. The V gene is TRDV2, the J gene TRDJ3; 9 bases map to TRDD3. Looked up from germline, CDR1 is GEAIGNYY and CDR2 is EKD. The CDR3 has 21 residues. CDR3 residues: CACGTVRDWGTGSWDTRQMFF. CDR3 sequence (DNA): TGTGCCTGTGGCACCGTCAGAGACTGGGGGACTGGATCCTGGGACACCCGACAGATGTTTTTC.

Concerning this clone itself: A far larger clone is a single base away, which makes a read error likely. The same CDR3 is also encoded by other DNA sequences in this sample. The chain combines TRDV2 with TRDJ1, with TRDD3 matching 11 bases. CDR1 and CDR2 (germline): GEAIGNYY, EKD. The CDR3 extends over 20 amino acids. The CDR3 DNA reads TGTGCCTGTGACACCGTGTCGAACTGGGGGATAGAAGGGGACACCGACAAACTCATCTTT. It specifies CACDTVSNWGIEGDTDKLIF.

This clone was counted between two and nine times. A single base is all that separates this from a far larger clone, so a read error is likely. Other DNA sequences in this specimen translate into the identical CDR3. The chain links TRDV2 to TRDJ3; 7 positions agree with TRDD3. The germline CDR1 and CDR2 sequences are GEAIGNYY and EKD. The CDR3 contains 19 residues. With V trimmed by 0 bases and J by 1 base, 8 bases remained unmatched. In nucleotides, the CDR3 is TGTGCCTGTGACACCCCGGATACGCAGAGGTCCTGGGACACCCGACAGATGTTTTTC. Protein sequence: CACDTPDTQRSWDTRQMFF.

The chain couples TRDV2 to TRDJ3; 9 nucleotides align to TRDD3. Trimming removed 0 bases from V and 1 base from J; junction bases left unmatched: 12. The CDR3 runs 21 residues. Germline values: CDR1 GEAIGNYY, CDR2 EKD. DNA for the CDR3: TGTGCCTGTGACACCGTTCGGTCTGGGGGATCCTCGTCCTGGGACACCCGACAGATGTTTTTC. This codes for CACDTVRSGGSSSWDTRQMFF.

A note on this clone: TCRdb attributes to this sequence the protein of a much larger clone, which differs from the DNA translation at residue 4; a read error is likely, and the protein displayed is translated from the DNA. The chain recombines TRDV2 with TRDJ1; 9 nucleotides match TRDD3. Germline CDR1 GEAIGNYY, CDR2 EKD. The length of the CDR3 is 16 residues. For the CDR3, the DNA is TGTGCCTGTGGCACCTTACTGGGGGAATACACCGATAAACTCATCTTT. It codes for CACGTLLGEYTDKLIF.

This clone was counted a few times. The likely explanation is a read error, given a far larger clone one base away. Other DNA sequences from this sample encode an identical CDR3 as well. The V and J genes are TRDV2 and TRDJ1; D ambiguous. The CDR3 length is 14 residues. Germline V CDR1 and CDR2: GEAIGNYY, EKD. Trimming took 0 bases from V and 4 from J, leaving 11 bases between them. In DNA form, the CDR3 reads TGTGCCTGTGACACCGTTGGGTCGGGCGATAAACTCATCTTT. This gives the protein CACDTVGSGDKLIF.

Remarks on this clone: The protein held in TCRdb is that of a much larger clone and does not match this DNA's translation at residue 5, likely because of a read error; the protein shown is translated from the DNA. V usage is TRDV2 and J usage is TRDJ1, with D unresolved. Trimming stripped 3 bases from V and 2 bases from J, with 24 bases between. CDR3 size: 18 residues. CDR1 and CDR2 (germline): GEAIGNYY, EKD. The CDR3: CACDAVEAPGRVTDKLIF. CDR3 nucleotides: TGTGCCTGTGACGCCGTTGAAGCCCCCGGACGAGTAACCGATAAACTCATCTTT.

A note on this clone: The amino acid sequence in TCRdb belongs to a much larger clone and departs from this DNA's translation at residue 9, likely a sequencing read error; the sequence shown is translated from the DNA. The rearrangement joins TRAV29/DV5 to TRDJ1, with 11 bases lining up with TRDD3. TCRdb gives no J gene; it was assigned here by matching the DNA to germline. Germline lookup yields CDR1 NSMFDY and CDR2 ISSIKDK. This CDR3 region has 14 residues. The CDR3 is CSVLHWGITDKLIF. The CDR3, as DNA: TGCAGTGTACTTCACTGGGGGATAACCGATAAACTCATCTTT.

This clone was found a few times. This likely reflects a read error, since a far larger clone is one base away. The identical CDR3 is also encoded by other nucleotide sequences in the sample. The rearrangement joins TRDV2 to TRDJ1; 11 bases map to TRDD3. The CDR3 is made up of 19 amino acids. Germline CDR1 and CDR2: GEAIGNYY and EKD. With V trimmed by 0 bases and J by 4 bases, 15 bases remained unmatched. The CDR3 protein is CACDTVSPTVGDTRDKLIF. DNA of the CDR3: TGTGCCTGTGACACCGTCTCTCCTACGGTGGGGGATACGCGCGATAAACTCATCTTT.

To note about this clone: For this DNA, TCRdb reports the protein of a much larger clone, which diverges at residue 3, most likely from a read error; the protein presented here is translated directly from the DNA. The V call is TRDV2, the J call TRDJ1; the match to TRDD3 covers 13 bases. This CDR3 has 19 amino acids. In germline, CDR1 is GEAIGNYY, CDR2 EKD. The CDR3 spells CAYDTVGVLGDTSTDKLIF. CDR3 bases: TGTGCCTATGACACTGTTGGAGTACTGGGGGATACGAGCACCGATAAACTCATCTTT.

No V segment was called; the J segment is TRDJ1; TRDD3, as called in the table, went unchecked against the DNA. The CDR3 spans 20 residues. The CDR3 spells CACDNPILGDTRLYTDKLIF. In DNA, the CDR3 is TGTGCCTGTGACAACCCCATACTGGGGGATACCCGCCTATACACCGATAAACTCATCTTT.

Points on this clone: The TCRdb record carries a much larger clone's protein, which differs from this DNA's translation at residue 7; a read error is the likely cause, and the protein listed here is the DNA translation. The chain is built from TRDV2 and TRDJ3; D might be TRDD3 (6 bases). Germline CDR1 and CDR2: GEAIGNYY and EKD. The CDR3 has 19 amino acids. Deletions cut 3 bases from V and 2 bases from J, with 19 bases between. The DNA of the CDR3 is TGTGCCTGTGACGGCATGGAGGATACCCCAACCTGGGACACCCGACAGATGTTTTTC. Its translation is CACDGMEDTPTWDTRQMFF.

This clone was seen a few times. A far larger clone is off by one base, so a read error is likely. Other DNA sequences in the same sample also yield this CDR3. CDR3 protein: CACDTVGVLGDTSTDKLIF. CDR3 bases: TGTGCCTGTGACACCGTTGGAGTACTGGGGGATACGAGCACCGATAAACTCATCTTT. This chain links TRDV2 with TRDJ1; 13 bases line up with TRDD3. J gave up 1 base and V 0 bases, and 10 bases lay outside the gene matches. This CDR3 is built from 19 residues. Germline V gene lookup returns CDR1 GEAIGNYY and CDR2 EKD.

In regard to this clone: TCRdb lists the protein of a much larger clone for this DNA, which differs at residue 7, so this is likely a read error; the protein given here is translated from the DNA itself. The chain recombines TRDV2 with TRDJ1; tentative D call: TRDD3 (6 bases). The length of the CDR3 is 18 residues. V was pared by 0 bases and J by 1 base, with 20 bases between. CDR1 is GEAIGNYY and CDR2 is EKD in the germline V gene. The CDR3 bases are TGTGCCTGTGACACCGTCCGGGGGACCCGCCCCCCCACCGATAAACTCATCTTT. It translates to CACDTVRGTRPPTDKLIF.

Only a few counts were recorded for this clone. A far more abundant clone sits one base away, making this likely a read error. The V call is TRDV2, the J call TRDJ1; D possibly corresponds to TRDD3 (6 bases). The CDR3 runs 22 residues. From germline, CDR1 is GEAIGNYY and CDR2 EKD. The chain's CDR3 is CACNTGVESVGALTPYTDKLIF. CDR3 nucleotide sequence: TGTGCCTGTAACACCGGAGTCGAATCGGTGGGGGCCCTAACGCCCTACACCGATAAACTCATCTTT.

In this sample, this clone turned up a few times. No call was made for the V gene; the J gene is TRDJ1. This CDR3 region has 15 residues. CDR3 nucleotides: TGTGCTTCATTGTGCCTTACTCTAAATCTCGATAAACTCATCTTT. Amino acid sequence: CASLCLTLNLDKLIF.

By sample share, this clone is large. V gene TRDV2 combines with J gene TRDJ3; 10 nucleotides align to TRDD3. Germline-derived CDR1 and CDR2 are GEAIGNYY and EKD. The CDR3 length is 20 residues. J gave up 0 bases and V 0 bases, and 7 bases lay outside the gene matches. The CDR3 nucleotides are TGTGCCTGTGACACCGTACTGGGGGATGCGAGCTCCTGGGACACCCGACAGATGTTTTTC. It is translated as CACDTVLGDASSWDTRQMFF.

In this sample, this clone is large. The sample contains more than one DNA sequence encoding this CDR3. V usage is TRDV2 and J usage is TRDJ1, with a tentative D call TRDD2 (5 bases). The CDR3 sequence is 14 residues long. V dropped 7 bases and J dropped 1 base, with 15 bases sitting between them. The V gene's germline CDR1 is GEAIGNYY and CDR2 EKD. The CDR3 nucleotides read TGTGCCTGCTTTCCCCTTCAAGGCACCGATAAACTCATCTTT. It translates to CACFPLQGTDKLIF.

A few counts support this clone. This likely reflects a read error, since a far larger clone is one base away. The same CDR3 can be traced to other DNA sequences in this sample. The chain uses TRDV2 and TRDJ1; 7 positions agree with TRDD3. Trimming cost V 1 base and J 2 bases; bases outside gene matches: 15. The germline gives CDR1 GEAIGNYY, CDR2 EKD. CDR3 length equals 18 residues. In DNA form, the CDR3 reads TGTGCCTGTGACACACTGGGGCCCGGACTGGGCCCAACCGATAAACTCATCTTT. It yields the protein CACDTLGPGLGPTDKLIF.

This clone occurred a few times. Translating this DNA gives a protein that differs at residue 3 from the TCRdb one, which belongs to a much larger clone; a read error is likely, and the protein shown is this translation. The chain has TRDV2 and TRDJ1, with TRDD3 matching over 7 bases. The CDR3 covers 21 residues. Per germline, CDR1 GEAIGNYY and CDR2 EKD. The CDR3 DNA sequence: TGTGCCCGTGACACCGACTTGGTGGATACGCGTCAAGTTTTTTACACCGATAAACTCATCTTT. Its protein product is CARDTDLVDTRQVFYTDKLIF.

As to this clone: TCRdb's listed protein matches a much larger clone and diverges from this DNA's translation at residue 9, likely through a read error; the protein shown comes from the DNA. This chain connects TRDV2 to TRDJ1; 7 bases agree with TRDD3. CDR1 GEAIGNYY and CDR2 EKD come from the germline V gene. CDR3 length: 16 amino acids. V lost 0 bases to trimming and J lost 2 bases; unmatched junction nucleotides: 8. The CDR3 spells CACDTVGIVPTDKLIF. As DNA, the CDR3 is TGTGCCTGTGACACCGTGGGGATAGTCCCTACCGATAAACTCATCTTT.

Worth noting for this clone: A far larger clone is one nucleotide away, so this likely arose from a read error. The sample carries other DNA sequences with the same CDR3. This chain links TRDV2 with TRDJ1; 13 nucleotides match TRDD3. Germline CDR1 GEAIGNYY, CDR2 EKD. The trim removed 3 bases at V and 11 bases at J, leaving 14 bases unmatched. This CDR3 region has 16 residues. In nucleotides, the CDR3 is TGTGCCTGTGACTCCATCACTGGGGGATACGATGGGGGGCTCATCTTT. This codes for CACDSITGGYDGGLIF.

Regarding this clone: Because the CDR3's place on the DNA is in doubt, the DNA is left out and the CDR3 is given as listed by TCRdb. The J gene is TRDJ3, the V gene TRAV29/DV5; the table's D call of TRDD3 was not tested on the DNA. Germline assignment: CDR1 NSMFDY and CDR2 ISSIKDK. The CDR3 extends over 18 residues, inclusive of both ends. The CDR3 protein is CSVLLCSKHPWDTRQMFF.

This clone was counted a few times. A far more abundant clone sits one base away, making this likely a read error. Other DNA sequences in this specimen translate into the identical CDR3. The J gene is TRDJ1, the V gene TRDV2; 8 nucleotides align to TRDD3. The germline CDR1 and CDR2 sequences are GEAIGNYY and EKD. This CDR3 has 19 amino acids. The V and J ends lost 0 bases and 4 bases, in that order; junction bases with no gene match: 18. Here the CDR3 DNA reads TGTGCCTGTGACACCGTCTCTCCTACGGTAGGGGATACACGCGATAAACTCATCTTT. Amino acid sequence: CACDTVSPTVGDTRDKLIF.

The CDR3: CACGPLLGDTQYTDKLIF. The CDR3 nucleotides are TGTGCCTGTGGACCTCTACTGGGGGATACCCAGTACACCGATAAACTCATCTTT. The V call is TRDV2, the J call TRDJ1, with 12 bases identical to TRDD3. In germline, CDR1 is GEAIGNYY, CDR2 EKD. The CDR3 is 18 residues long. The V segment lost 5 bases and the J segment 0 bases; nucleotides outside the gene matches: 12.

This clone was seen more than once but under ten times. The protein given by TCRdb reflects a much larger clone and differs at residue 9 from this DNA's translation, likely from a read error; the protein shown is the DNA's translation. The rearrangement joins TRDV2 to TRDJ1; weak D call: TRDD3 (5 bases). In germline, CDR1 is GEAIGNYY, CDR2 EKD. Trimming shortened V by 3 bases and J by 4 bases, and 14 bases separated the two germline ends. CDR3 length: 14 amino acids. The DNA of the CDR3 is TGTGCCTGTGACGCTGTACAGGGGGGCGATAAACTCATCTTT. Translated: CACDAVQGGDKLIF.